Following are 27 T cell receptor beta chains from one sample sequenced in a study of CD8+ T cells in alopecia areata. Treatment specified: oral pan-JAK inhibitor, 5-10 mg twice daily. RNA, once extracted, was reverse transcribed into cDNA for use as the sequencing template. The assay was immunoSEQ multiplex PCR, and TCRdb's table has in-frame clones only and misses some. The table has more than 200,000 clones, approximately 40% seen once; the top ten hold over 2.5%. The sequencing here drew on CD4+ T cells sorted from blood, taken at roughly week 36, from a patient treated with tofacitinib. These receptors were collected from a human donor with alopecia areata.

The rearrangement uses TRBV27 and TRBJ2-1; 10 nucleotides align to TRBD1. Losses at the gene ends were 4 bases for V and 6 bases for J; bases not matched to a gene: 6. The CDR3 spans 15 residues. The V gene's germline CDR1 is MNHEY and CDR2 SMNVEV (reference sequence). As DNA, the CDR3 is TGTGCCAGCAGTTCACTGGGACAGGGGCGCAATGAGCAGTTCTTC. This codes for CASSSLGQGRNEQFF.

The table lists this clone with a few counts. This same CDR3 is encoded by further DNA sequences in the sample. V and J are TRBV29-1 and TRBJ2-5; a possible D gene is TRBD2 (5 bases). The CDR3 covers 11 residues. The ends were cut back, 6 bases at V and 5 bases at J, with 10 bases in the middle. Germline V gene sequence: CDR1 SQVTM, CDR2 ANQGSEA. The CDR3 protein is CSVEPGETQYF. The CDR3 DNA reads TGCAGCGTGGAACCGGGGGAGACCCAGTACTTC.

The rearrangement joins TRBV28 to TRBJ2-2, with 8 bases lining up with TRBD2. Germline trimming cut 7 bases from V and 5 bases from J; bases unmatched to any gene: 12. Per the germline V gene, CDR1 is MDHEN and CDR2 is SYDVKM. The CDR3 totals 16 residues. The CDR3 region has the DNA TGTGCCAGCAATAAAGGCGGGAGGCTGAATACCGGGGAGCTGTTTTTT. Its protein product is CASNKGGRLNTGELFF.

This sequence joins TRBV4-1 and TRBJ1-2; 9 positions match TRBD1. Germline V gives CDR1 MGHRA, CDR2 YSYEKL. J gave up 2 bases and V 2 bases, and 6 bases lay outside the gene matches. This CDR3 contains 16 residues. The CDR3 DNA reads as TGCGCCAGCAGCCAATTAACAGGGGGCGTCAACTATGGCTACACCTTC. It specifies CASSQLTGGVNYGYTF.

The gene calls are TRBV23-1 and TRBJ2-3, with TRBD1 as a possible D gene (6 bases). TRBV23-1 is an open reading frame, and its role is uncertain. The V end lost 4 bases, the J end lost 8 bases, and 22 bases lay between the germline ends. This CDR3 is built from 16 residues. CDR3 nucleotide sequence: TGCGCCAGCAGTCGTAGACAGGCTCAAAATCCTGGTACGCAGTATTTT. It encodes CASSRRQAQNPGTQYF.

The chain has TRBV2 and TRBJ1-1; TRBD1 might be the D (5 bases). V gave up 6 bases and J gave up 1 base, with 9 bases separating them. CDR3 length equals 13 residues. Germline CDR1 is SNHLY and CDR2 is FYNNEI. DNA of the CDR3: TGTGCCAGCAGGGTGGACACGAACACTGAAGCTTTCTTT. This sequence encodes CASRVDTNTEAFF.

The rearrangement uses TRBV7-2 and TRBJ1-3; D is undetermined. The germline V and J ends were trimmed by 2 bases and 0 bases, with 11 bases remaining between them. Germline CDR1 reads SGHTA; CDR2 reads FQGNSA. The CDR3 loop spans 16 amino acids. CDR3 in amino acids: CASSLKAGSSGNTIYF. The CDR3 nucleotides read TGTGCCAGCAGCTTAAAGGCGGGGTCCTCTGGAAACACCATATATTTT. Variable domain in full (rest from reference TRBV7-2 and TRBJ1-3): GAGVSQSPSNKVTEKGKDVELRCDPISGHTALYWYRQSLGQGLEFLIYFQGNSAPDKSGLPSDRFSAERTGGSVSTLTIQRTQQEDSAVYLCASSLKAGSSGNTIYFGEGSWLTVV.

This clone has more than one count but fewer than ten. V is TRBV7-8 and J is TRBJ2-6; D call uncertain. V lost 4 bases and J 0 bases, leaving 13 bases between the germline ends. Germline V lookup: CDR1 SGHVS, CDR2 FQNEAQ. The CDR3 totals 17 residues. The CDR3 region is CASSYDTRASGANVLTF. CDR3 in DNA: TGTGCCAGCAGCTACGATACACGGGCCTCTGGGGCCAACGTCCTGACTTTC.

This clone showed up just a few times. The chain recombines TRBV18 with TRBJ1-1; no clear D. CDR3 length: 15 amino acids. V lost 8 bases and J lost 0, with 16 bases in between. Looked up from germline, CDR1 is KGHSH and CDR2 is LQKENI. The DNA of the CDR3 is TGTGCCAGCGCAACAACCCGGGTCATGAACACTGAAGCTTTCTTT. This gives the protein CASATTRVMNTEAFF.

This clone was detected a few times. This chain joins TRBV2 and TRBJ2-7; 10 bases fit TRBD1. Germline CDR1 SNHLY, CDR2 FYNNEI. The length of the CDR3 is 13 residues. The trim removed 6 bases at V and 2 bases at J, leaving 1 base unmatched. The CDR3 DNA reads TGTGCCAGCAGGGGGACAGGGGCCTACGAGCAGTACTTC. Its translation: CASRGTGAYEQYF. The entire variable domain, with the rest obtained from reference TRBV2 and TRBJ2-7, is as follows: EPEVTQTPSHQVTQMGQEVILRCVPISNHLYFYWYRQILGQKVEFLVSFYNNEISEKSEIFDDQFSVERPDGSNFTLKIRSTKLEDSAMYFCASRGTGAYEQYFGPGTRLTVT.

V usage is TRBV5-1 and J usage is TRBJ1-2, with D unresolved. CDR1 is SGHRS and CDR2 is YFSETQ in the germline V gene. Trimming shortened V by 0 bases and J by 3 bases, and 12 bases separated the two germline ends. This CDR3 has 15 residues. Written as DNA, the CDR3 is TGCGCCAGCAGCTTGGGGTGGGATGAGGACTATGGCTACACCTTC. This codes for CASSLGWDEDYGYTF. The entire variable domain, with the rest obtained from reference TRBV5-1 and TRBJ1-2, is as follows: KAGVTQTPRYLIKTRGQQVTLSCSPISGHRSVSWYQQTPGQGLQFLFEYFSETQRNKGNFPGRFSGRQFSNSRSEMNVSTLELGDSALYLCASSLGWDEDYGYTFGSGTRLTVV.

Only a few counts were recorded for this clone. Distinct nucleotide sequences in the sample also encode this CDR3. The genes are TRBV10-3 and TRBJ2-5; 15 bases align to TRBD2. The CDR3 contains 15 residues. Germline lookup yields CDR1 ENHRY and CDR2 SYGVKD. Unmatched junction bases numbered 0, after V lost 2 bases and J lost 5 bases. In DNA form, the CDR3 reads TGTGCCATCAGTGAGGGACTAGCGGGAGGGGAGACCCAGTACTTC. Protein sequence: CAISEGLAGGETQYF.

This chain uses TRBV29-1 with TRBJ2-5, with TRBD2 identical over 8 bases. The J call could be wrong; TRBJ2-7 is a better fit for the DNA end. The germline gives CDR1 SQVTM, CDR2 ANQGSEA. This CDR3 is built from 14 residues. Here the CDR3 reads CSVKSSGSGYEQYF. CDR3 DNA sequence: TGCAGCGTAAAATCTAGCGGGTCGGGCTACGAGCAGTACTTC.

To note about this clone: Within the sample, other DNA sequences also encode this same CDR3. V and J are TRBV18 and TRBJ1-5; 8 bases fit TRBD1. Trimming at V came to 0 bases and at J to 2 bases, leaving 0 bases not matched to a gene. The CDR3 is made up of 15 amino acids. The germline CDR1 and CDR2 sequences are KGHSH and LQKENI. The CDR3 is CASSPPGQGNQPQHF. The CDR3 coding sequence is TGTGCCAGCTCACCACCGGGACAGGGCAATCAGCCCCAGCATTTT. Full variable domain (missing parts from reference TRBV18 and TRBJ1-5): NAGVMQNPRHLVRRRGQEARLRCSPMKGHSHVYWYRQLPEEGLKFMVYLQKENIIDESGMPKERFSAEFPKEGPSILRIQQVVRGDSAAYFCASSPPGQGNQPQHFGDGTRLSIL.

This chain links TRBV2 with TRBJ1-1; possible D gene TRBD1, 5 bases. Per the germline V gene, CDR1 is SNHLY and CDR2 is FYNNEI. This CDR3 is built from 14 residues. Trimming shortened V by 6 bases and J by 4 bases, and 15 bases separated the two germline ends. CDR3 in amino acids: CASRALTVLTEAFF. The CDR3 DNA sequence: TGTGCCAGCAGGGCCTTGACAGTGCTCACTGAAGCTTTCTTT. The full variable domain, rest sourced from reference TRBV2 and TRBJ1-1, is EPEVTQTPSHQVTQMGQEVILRCVPISNHLYFYWYRQILGQKVEFLVSFYNNEISEKSEIFDDQFSVERPDGSNFTLKIRSTKLEDSAMYFCASRALTVLTEAFFGQGTRLTVV.

This clone was found a few times. V is TRBV19 and J is TRBJ2-3; maybe TRBD1 (6 bases). Trimming shortened V by 8 bases and J by 7 bases, and 19 bases separated the two germline ends. The CDR3 consists of 14 residues. The germline V gene has CDR1 LNHDA and CDR2 SQIVND (reference sequence). The CDR3: CASYDGTPTYTQYF. CDR3 sequence (DNA): TGTGCCAGTTACGATGGGACACCCACGTATACGCAGTATTTT.

This clone was seen only a few times. The rearrangement links TRBV30 to TRBJ2-1; 7 nucleotides match TRBD2. Losses at the gene ends were 5 bases for V and 6 bases for J; bases not matched to a gene: 4. Germline CDR1 and CDR2: GTSNPN and SVGIG (reference sequence). CDR3 length: 12 amino acids. This CDR3 is CAWRAGFNEQFF. The CDR3 DNA is TGTGCCTGGCGAGCGGGATTCAATGAGCAGTTCTTC.

V and J are TRBV2 and TRBJ2-7; TRBD1 might be the D (5 bases). Germline loops: CDR1 SNHLY, CDR2 FYNNEI. V was cut by 7 bases and J by 4 bases, with 17 bases left in between. The CDR3 consists of 14 residues. CDR3 nucleotides: TGTGCCAGCATAGAGGACATCCCGAGGTACGAGCAGTACTTC. Its protein is CASIEDIPRYEQYF.

CDR3 coding DNA: TGCAGTGCCGAGGGTCTCTACGAGCAGTACTTC. Translation gives CSAEGLYEQYF. V is TRBV20-1 and J is TRBJ2-7; TRBD2 might be the D (5 bases). Trimming shortened V by 6 bases and J by 3 bases, and 9 bases separated the two germline ends. Germline V lookup: CDR1 DFQATT, CDR2 SNEGSKA (reference sequence). CDR3 length: 11 residues.

J is TRBJ2-7 and V is TRBV7-9; TRBD2 matches at 9 bases. The germline V gene encodes CDR1 SEHNR and CDR2 FQNEAQ (reference sequence). There are 16 residues in the CDR3. Losses at the gene ends were 1 base for V and 0 bases for J; bases not matched to a gene: 4. CDR3 nucleotide sequence: TGTGCCAGCAGCTTAGAAGGCGGGAGGGTCTCCTACGAGCAGTACTTC. Residues: CASSLEGGRVSYEQYF.

The chain uses TRBV5-4 and TRBJ2-7, with no clear D. V lost 0 bases and J lost 0, with 7 bases in between. The germline CDR1 and CDR2 sequences are SGHNT and YYREEE (reference sequence). The CDR3 is 14 residues long. CDR3 bases: TGTGCCAGCAGCTTGGAGCTAGTCTCCTACGAGCAGTACTTC. This codes for CASSLELVSYEQYF. The whole variable domain, filled in from reference TRBV5-4 and TRBJ2-7, reads ETGVTQSPTHLIKTRGQQVTLRCSSQSGHNTVSWYQQALGQGPQFIFQYYREEENGRGNFPPRFSGLQFPNYSSELNVNALELDDSALYLCASSLELVSYEQYFGPGTRLTVT.

The V call is TRBV7-9, the J call TRBJ2-1; 7 bases fit TRBD2. This CDR3 region has 16 residues. V lost 2 bases and J lost 8; bases outside the gene matches: 12. Per germline, CDR1 SEHNR and CDR2 FQNEAQ (reference sequence). The CDR3 spells CASSLRGRALVDEQFF. In DNA, the CDR3 is TGTGCCAGCAGCTTAAGAGGGAGGGCCCTCGTGGATGAGCAGTTCTTC.

This chain connects TRBV30 to TRBJ2-2; D perhaps matches TRBD1 (5 bases). Germline V gene data show CDR1 as GTSNPN and CDR2 as SVGIG (reference sequence). The CDR3 extends over 13 amino acids. V was clipped by 8 bases and J by 5 bases, with 15 bases between them. The CDR3 here is CAGAPGRTGELFF. The DNA of the CDR3 is TGTGCCGGGGCCCCCGGCAGGACCGGGGAGCTGTTTTTT.

The chain couples TRBV19 to TRBJ2-3; D is unclear. Germline values: CDR1 LNHDA, CDR2 SQIVND (reference sequence). V lost 7 bases, J lost 0 bases, and 5 bases lay in between. The CDR3 loop spans 12 amino acids. As DNA, the CDR3 is TGTGCCAGTAAGGAGAGCACAGATACGCAGTATTTT. Its protein is CASKESTDTQYF.

This rearrangement joins TRBV30 to TRBJ1-1, with no clear D. The germline gives CDR1 GTSNPN, CDR2 SVGIG (reference sequence). Trimming cost V 5 bases and J 5 bases, with 21 bases left between them. CDR3 length: 15 amino acids. This chain's CDR3 is CAWQKEGWGWTEAFF. The CDR3 nucleotides read TGTGCCTGGCAAAAAGAGGGATGGGGATGGACTGAAGCTTTCTTT.

CDR3 residues: CASRSAGGSQPQHF. DNA for the CDR3: TGTGCCAGCAGGTCTGCAGGGGGAAGTCAGCCCCAGCATTTT. The rearrangement joins TRBV7-2 to TRBJ1-5; 7 bases match TRBD1. The ends lost 6 bases at V and 6 bases at J; junction bases unmatched: 8. The CDR3 is made up of 14 amino acids. The V gene's germline CDR1 is SGHTA and CDR2 FQGNSA.

Only a few counts were recorded for this clone. V and J are TRBV21-1 and TRBJ2-2; the table gives TRBD2 as D, unverified against the DNA. TRBV21-1 is a documented pseudogene. CDR3 length: 21 residues. CDR3 amino acids: CASSGRDPRDGLAGNTGELFF. For the CDR3, the DNA is TGTGCCAGCAGCGGACGGGACCCTCGGGACGGTCTAGCGGGGAACACCGGGGAGCTGTTTTTT.